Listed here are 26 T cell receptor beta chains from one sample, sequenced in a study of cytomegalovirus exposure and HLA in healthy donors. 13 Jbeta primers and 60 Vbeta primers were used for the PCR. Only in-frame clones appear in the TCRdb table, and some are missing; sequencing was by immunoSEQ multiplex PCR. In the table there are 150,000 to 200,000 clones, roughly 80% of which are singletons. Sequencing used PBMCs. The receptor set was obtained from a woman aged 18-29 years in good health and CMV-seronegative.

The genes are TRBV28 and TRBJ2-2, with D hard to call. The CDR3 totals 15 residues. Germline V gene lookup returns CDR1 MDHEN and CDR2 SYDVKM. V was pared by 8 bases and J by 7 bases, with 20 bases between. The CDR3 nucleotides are TGTGCCAGCGAGCAAGCTAGAGCGTTGGTCGGGGAGCTGTTTTTT. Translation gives CASEQARALVGELFF.

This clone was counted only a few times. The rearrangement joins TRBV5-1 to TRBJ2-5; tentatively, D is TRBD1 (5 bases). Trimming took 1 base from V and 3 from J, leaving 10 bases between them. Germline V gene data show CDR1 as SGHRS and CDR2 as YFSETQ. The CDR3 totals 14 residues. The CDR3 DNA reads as TGCGCCAGCAGCTTGATGCCAGGGAAAGAGACCCAGTACTTC. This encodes CASSLMPGKETQYF. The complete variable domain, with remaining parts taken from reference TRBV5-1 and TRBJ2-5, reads KAGVTQTPRYLIKTRGQQVTLSCSPISGHRSVSWYQQTPGQGLQFLFEYFSETQRNKGNFPGRFSGRQFSNSRSEMNVSTLELGDSALYLCASSLMPGKETQYFGPGTRLLVL.

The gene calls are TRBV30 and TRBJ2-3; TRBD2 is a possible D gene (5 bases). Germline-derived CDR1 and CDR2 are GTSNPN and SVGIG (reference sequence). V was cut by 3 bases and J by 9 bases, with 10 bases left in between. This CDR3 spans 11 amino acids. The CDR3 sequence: CAWRELGTQYF. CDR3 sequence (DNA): TGTGCCTGGAGAGAACTAGGGACGCAGTATTTT. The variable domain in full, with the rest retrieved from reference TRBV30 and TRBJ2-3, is SQTIHQWPATLVQPVGSPLSLECTVEGTSNPNLYWYRQAAGRGLQLLFYSVGIGQISSEVPQNLSASRPQDRQFILSSKKLLLSDSGFYLCAWRELGTQYFGPGTRLTVL.

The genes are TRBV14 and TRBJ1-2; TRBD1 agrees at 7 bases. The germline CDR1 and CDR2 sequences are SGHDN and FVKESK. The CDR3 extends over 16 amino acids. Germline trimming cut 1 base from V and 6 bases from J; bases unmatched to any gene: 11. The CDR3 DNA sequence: TGTGCCAGCAGCCAAGGATACTGGGCAGGGGGGAATGGCTACACCTTC. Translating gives CASSQGYWAGGNGYTF. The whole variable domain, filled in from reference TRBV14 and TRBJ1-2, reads EAGVTQFPSHSVIEKGQTVTLRCDPISGHDNLYWYRRVMGKEIKFLLHFVKESKQDESGMPNNRFLAERTGGTYSTLKVQPAELEDSGVYFCASSQGYWAGGNGYTFGSGTRLTVV.

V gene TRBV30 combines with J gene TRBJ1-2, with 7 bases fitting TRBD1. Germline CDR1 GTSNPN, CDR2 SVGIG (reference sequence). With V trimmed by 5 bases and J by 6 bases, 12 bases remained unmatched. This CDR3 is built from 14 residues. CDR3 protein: CAWCLGTAPHGYTF. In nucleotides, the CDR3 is TGTGCCTGGTGCTTAGGGACAGCCCCCCATGGCTACACCTTC.

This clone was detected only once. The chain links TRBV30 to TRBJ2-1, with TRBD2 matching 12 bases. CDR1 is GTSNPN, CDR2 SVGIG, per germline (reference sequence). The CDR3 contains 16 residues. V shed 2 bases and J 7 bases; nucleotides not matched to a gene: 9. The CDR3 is CAWSSPTSGSENEQFF. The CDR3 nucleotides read TGTGCCTGGAGTTCCCCGACTAGCGGGAGTGAAAATGAGCAGTTCTTC.

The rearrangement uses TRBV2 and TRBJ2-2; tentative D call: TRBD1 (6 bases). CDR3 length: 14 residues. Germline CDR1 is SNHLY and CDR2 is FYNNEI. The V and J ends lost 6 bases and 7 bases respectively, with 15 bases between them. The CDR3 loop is CASRVDRLGGELFF. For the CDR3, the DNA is TGTGCCAGCAGAGTTGACAGGTTGGGCGGGGAGCTGTTTTTT.

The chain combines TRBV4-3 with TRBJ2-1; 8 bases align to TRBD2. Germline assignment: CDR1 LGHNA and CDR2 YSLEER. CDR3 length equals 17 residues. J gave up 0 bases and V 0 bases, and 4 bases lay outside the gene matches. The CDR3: CASSQDWGTSSYNEQFF. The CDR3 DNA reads TGCGCCAGCAGCCAAGATTGGGGGACTAGCTCCTACAATGAGCAGTTCTTC.

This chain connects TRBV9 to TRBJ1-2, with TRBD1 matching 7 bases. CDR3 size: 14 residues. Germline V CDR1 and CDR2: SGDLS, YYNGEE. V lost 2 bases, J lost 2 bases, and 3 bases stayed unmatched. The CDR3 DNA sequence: TGTGCCAGCAGCGTTGGACAGGCAAACTATGGCTACACCTTC. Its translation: CASSVGQANYGYTF.

The CDR3 DNA sequence: TGTGCCAGCAGTTTAGGGTTACAGGGGGGATCTCAGTACTTC. The encoded protein is CASSLGLQGGSQYF. The V gene is TRBV28, the J gene TRBJ2-4; 8 nucleotides match TRBD1. From germline, CDR1 is MDHEN and CDR2 SYDVKM. V was pared by 2 bases and J by 12 bases, with 9 bases of the junction left unmatched. CDR3 length: 14 amino acids. Full variable domain (remainder filled in from reference TRBV28 and TRBJ2-4): DVKVTQSSRYLVKRTGEKVFLECVQDMDHENMFWYRQDPGLGLRLIYFSYDVKMKEKGDIPEGYSVSREKKERFSLILESASTNQTSMYLCASSLGLQGGSQYFGAGTRLSVL.

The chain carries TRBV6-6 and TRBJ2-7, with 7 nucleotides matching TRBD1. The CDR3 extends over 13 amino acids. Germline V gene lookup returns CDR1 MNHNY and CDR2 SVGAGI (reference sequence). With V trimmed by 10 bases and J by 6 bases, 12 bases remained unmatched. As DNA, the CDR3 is TGTGCCATCTCCCTGGGGGACAGCGTCGAGCAGTACGTC. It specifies CAISLGDSVEQYV.

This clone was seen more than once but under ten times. The CDR3 sequence is CASSFRQGRLGYTF. The CDR3 bases are TGTGCCAGCAGCTTCCGACAGGGACGATTGGGCTACACCTTC. This chain joins TRBV7-9 and TRBJ1-2, with TRBD1 matching 7 bases. The CDR3 is 14 residues long. Germline CDR1 reads SEHNR; CDR2 reads FQNEAQ (reference sequence). The junction had 9 bases not matched to a gene; V was cut back by 3 bases and J by 8 bases. The whole variable domain, filled in from reference TRBV7-9 and TRBJ1-2, reads DTGVSQNPRHKITKRGQNVTFRCDPISEHNRLYWYRQTLGQGPEFLTYFQNEAQLEKSRLLSDRFSAERPKGSFSTLEIQRTEQGDSAMYLCASSFRQGRLGYTFGSGTRLTVV.

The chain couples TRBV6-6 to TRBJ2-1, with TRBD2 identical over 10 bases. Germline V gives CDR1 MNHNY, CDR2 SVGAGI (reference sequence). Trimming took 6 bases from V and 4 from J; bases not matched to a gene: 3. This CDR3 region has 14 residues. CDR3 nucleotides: TGTGCCAGCAGGTCTAGCGGGAGTTACAATGAGCAGTTCTTC. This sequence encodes CASRSSGSYNEQFF.

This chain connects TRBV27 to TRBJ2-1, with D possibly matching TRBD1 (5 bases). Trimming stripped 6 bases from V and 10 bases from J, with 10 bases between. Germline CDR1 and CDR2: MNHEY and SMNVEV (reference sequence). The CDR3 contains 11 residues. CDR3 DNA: TGTGCCAGCAGAACAACAGGAGAGCAGTTCTTC. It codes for CASRTTGEQFF.

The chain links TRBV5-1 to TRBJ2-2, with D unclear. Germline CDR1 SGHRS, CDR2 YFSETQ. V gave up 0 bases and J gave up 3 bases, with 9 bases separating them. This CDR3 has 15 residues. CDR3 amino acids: CASSLVLFDTGELFF. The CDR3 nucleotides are TGCGCCAGCAGCTTGGTGCTATTCGACACCGGGGAGCTGTTTTTT. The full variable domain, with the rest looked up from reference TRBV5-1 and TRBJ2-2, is KAGVTQTPRYLIKTRGQQVTLSCSPISGHRSVSWYQQTPGQGLQFLFEYFSETQRNKGNFPGRFSGRQFSNSRSEMNVSTLELGDSALYLCASSLVLFDTGELFFGEGSRLTVL.

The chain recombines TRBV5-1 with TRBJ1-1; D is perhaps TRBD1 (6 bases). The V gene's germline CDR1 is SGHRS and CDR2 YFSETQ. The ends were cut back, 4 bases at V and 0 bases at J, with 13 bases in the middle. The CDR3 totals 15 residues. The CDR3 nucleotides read TGCGCCAGCAGCCCTACTGGGGGCATGAACACTGAAGCTTTCTTT. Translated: CASSPTGGMNTEAFF.

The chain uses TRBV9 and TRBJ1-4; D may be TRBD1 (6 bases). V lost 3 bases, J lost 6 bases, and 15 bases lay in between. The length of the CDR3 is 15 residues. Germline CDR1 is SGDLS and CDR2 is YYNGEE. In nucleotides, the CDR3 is TGTGCCAGCAGCGCGACAGGAGCTCCCTATGAAAAACTGTTTTTT. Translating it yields CASSATGAPYEKLFF.

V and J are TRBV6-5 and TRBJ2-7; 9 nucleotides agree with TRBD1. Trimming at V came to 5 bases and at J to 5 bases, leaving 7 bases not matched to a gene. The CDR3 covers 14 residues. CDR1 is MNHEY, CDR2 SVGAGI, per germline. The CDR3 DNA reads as TGTGCCAGCAGTCCGGGACAGGGATCCCACGAGCAGTACTTC. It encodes CASSPGQGSHEQYF.

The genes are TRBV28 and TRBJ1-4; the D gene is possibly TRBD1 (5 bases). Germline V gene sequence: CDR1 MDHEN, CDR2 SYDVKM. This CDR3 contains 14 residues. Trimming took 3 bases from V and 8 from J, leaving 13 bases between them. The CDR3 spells CASSFRVGREKLFF. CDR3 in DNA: TGTGCCAGCAGTTTCAGGGTAGGAAGGGAAAAACTGTTTTTT.

Here the CDR3 reads CASSLGAYGYTF. The CDR3 DNA reads TGTGCCAGCAGCTTAGGGGCCTATGGCTACACCTTC. V usage is TRBV11-2 and J usage is TRBJ1-2; no clear D. CDR1 is SGHAT, CDR2 FQNNGV, per germline. This CDR3 region has 12 residues. V was cut by 1 base and J by 4 bases, with 4 bases left in between.

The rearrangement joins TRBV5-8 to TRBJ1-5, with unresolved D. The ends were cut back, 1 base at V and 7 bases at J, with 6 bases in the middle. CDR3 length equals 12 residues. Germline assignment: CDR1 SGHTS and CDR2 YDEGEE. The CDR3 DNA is TGTGCCAGCAGCTTGCGGGGACAGCCCCAGCATTTT. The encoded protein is CASSLRGQPQHF.

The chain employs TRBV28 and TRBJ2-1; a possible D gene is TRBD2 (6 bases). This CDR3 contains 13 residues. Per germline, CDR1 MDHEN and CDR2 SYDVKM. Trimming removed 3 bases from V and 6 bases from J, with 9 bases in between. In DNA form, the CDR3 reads TGTGCCAGCAGTTTGGAACTAGCCAATGAGCAGTTCTTC. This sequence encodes CASSLELANEQFF.

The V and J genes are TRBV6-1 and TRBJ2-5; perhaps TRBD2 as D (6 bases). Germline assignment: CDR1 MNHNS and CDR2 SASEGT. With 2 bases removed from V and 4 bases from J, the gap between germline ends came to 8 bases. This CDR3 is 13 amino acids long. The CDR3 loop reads CASSELGGETQYF. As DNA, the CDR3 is TGTGCCAGCAGTGAATTGGGGGGAGAGACCCAGTACTTC.

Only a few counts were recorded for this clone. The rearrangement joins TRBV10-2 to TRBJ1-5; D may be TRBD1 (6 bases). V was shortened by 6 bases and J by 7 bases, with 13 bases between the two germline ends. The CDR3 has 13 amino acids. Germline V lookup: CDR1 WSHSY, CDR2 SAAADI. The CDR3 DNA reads TGCGCCAGCAGAATGGACAGTTCACAGCCCCAGCATTTT. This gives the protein CASRMDSSQPQHF.

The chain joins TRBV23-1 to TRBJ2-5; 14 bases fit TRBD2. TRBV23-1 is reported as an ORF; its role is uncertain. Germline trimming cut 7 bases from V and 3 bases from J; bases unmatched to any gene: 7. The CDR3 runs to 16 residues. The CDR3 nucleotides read TGCGCCAGCATACTGACTAGCGGGAGGGCAAAAGAGACCCAGTACTTC. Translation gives CASILTSGRAKETQYF.

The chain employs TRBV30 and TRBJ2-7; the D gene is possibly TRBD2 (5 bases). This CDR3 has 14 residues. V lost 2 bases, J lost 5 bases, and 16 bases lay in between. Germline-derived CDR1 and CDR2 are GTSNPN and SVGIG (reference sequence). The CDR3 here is CAWSSGSALHEQYV. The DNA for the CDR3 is TGTGCCTGGAGTTCAGGTAGCGCCCTCCACGAGCAGTACGTC.